A single sample gave rise to the 10 T cell receptor beta chains below, sequenced in a study of technical replicates of blood from several donors listed by TCRdb under 2017. The library was built by means of the immunoSEQ multiplex PCR assay. Not all clones reach the TCRdb copy of this immuneACCESS table, which keeps in-frame sequences only. Checked studies attribute under half of the gap to unresolved V genes and leave the rest unexplained. The sample table holds around 84,000 clones, of which 97% were seen once. Of the sample, 0.18% is held by the ten largest clones. Input material: T cells isolated from PBMCs. Source of these receptors: a human donor in good health.

This chain joins TRBV5-1 and TRBJ1-1, with 9 nucleotides matching TRBD1. From germline, CDR1 is SGHRS and CDR2 YFSETQ. The CDR3 runs to 13 residues. V lost 3 bases to trimming and J lost 4 bases; unmatched junction nucleotides: 1. The CDR3 DNA reads as TGCGCCAGCAGCTCGACAGGGGGCACTGAAGCTTTCTTT. It specifies CASSSTGGTEAFF. The entire variable domain, with the rest obtained from reference TRBV5-1 and TRBJ1-1, is as follows: KAGVTQTPRYLIKTRGQQVTLSCSPISGHRSVSWYQQTPGQGLQFLFEYFSETQRNKGNFPGRFSGRQFSNSRSEMNVSTLELGDSALYLCASSSTGGTEAFFGQGTRLTVV.

This chain uses TRBV6-1 with TRBJ1-2, with D perhaps TRBD1 (6 bases). Germline values: CDR1 MNHNS, CDR2 SASEGT. The CDR3 covers 14 residues. Trimming stripped 10 bases from V and 3 bases from J, with 18 bases between. CDR3 sequence (DNA): TGTGCCACCTCAAGGACAGTAGCCGACTATGGCTACACCTTC. Amino acids: CATSRTVADYGYTF.

This clone was detected only once. V is TRBV7-2 and J is TRBJ2-5; D call uncertain. The CDR3 length is 13 residues. The germline gives CDR1 SGHTA, CDR2 FQGNSA. V was trimmed by 8 bases and J by 1 base, leaving 11 bases between them. CDR3 in DNA: TGTGCCAGCCGTAGGAACAGCCAAGAGACCCAGTACTTC. It encodes CASRRNSQETQYF.

The gene calls are TRBV7-8 and TRBJ2-7; 7 bases match TRBD1. This CDR3 is 12 amino acids long. The germline CDR1 and CDR2 sequences are SGHVS and FQNEAQ. V lost 8 bases to trimming and J lost 11 bases; unmatched junction nucleotides: 12. The CDR3 sequence: CASVEGAGEKYF. The CDR3 bases are TGTGCCAGCGTAGAGGGGGCAGGGGAGAAGTACTTC.

The chain recombines TRBV4-1 with TRBJ2-1, with 8 positions matching TRBD1. Germline CDR1 MGHRA, CDR2 YSYEKL. The V and J ends lost 4 bases and 4 bases, in that order; junction bases with no gene match: 6. The length of the CDR3 is 15 residues. This CDR3 is CASSLGQGPYNEQFF. As DNA, the CDR3 is TGCGCCAGCAGCCTCGGACAGGGACCTTACAATGAGCAGTTCTTC.

The rearrangement links TRBV25-1 to TRBJ1-4; the D gene is possibly TRBD1 (6 bases). The V end lost 1 base, the J end lost 8 bases, and 14 bases lay between the germline ends. Germline V lookup: CDR1 MGHDK, CDR2 SYGVNS. CDR3 length equals 15 residues. This CDR3 reads CASSESSGAYEKLFF. The CDR3 DNA follows: TGTGCCAGCAGTGAATCGTCAGGGGCATACGAAAAACTGTTTTTT.

This clone was recorded a few times. The V and J genes are TRBV4-1 and TRBJ1-1; TRBD1 aligns across 7 bases. After removal of 4 bases from V and 0 bases from J, the junction contained 5 bases not matched to a gene. The CDR3 spans 15 residues. Germline loops: CDR1 MGHRA, CDR2 YSYEKL. The CDR3 bases are TGCGCCAGCAGCCTACAGACAGGGATGAACACTGAAGCTTTCTTT. Its protein is CASSLQTGMNTEAFF.

The chain has TRBV27 and TRBJ1-4; 9 nucleotides align to TRBD1. Germline V gene sequence: CDR1 MNHEY, CDR2 SMNVEV (reference sequence). There are 18 residues in the CDR3. The junction had 10 bases not matched to a gene; V was cut back by 4 bases and J by 1 base. CDR3 sequence reads: CASSSTGGSLITNEKLFF. The CDR3 DNA reads as TGTGCCAGCAGTTCTACAGGGGGCAGCTTAATAACTAATGAAAAACTGTTTTTT.

The chain joins TRBV5-1 to TRBJ2-3; 9 positions match TRBD2. V trimming: 3 bases; J trimming: 0 bases; junction bases outside the gene matches: 8. Germline-derived CDR1 and CDR2 are SGHRS and YFSETQ. CDR3 length: 17 residues. The CDR3 loop reads CASSWTGSGSSTDTQYF. Here the CDR3 DNA reads TGCGCCAGCAGCTGGACGGGTAGCGGGAGCAGCACAGATACGCAGTATTTT.

J is TRBJ2-5 and V is TRBV7-7; 7 bases are a match to TRBD1. CDR1 and CDR2 (germline): SSHAT, FNYEAQ (reference sequence). After removal of 5 bases from V and 4 bases from J, the junction contained 7 bases not matched to a gene. This CDR3 has 14 amino acids. CDR3 residues: CASSPGTVGETQYF. The CDR3 DNA is TGTGCCAGCAGCCCTGGGACAGTTGGAGAGACCCAGTACTTC.